These 8 T cell receptor beta chains were all obtained from the same sample, sequenced in a study of cytomegalovirus exposure and HLA in healthy donors. The PCR had 60 Vbeta and 13 Jbeta primers. Produced via immunoSEQ multiplex PCR; TCRdb's table is partial and in-frame only. The sample yields 120,000 or so clones, about four fifths seen once. Sequenced material: PBMCs. The origin of the receptors is a woman aged 40 to 50 in good health and CMV-seropositive.

V gene TRBV28 combines with J gene TRBJ2-1; 14 nucleotides match TRBD2. The length of the CDR3 is 15 residues. Per the germline V gene, CDR1 is MDHEN and CDR2 is SYDVKM. The V and J ends lost 6 bases and 10 bases, in that order; junction bases with no gene match: 8. The CDR3 loop is CASRPGTSGRREQFF. DNA for the CDR3: TGTGCCAGCAGACCCGGGACTAGCGGGAGAAGGGAGCAGTTCTTC.

The J gene is TRBJ2-1, the V gene TRBV28; tentative D call: TRBD1 (5 bases). CDR3 length: 11 amino acids. V shed 3 bases and J shed 10 bases, with 7 bases lying between them. Germline CDR1 and CDR2: MDHEN and SYDVKM. The CDR3 bases are TGTGCCAGCAGTTTCCAGGGCGAGCAGTTCTTC. It specifies CASSFQGEQFF.

This clone was seen once. The rearrangement joins TRBV6-4 to TRBJ2-7; possibly TRBD2 for D (6 bases). The CDR3 totals 16 residues. V shed 2 bases and J shed 2 bases, with 16 bases lying between them. Germline V gene lookup returns CDR1 MRHNA and CDR2 SNTAGT. The CDR3 region is CASSDGRWEAPYEQYF. DNA for the CDR3: TGTGCCAGCAGTGACGGTCGCTGGGAGGCTCCCTACGAGCAGTACTTC.

The chain is built from TRBV4-3 and TRBJ2-1; the D gene is possibly TRBD1 (5 bases). Germline V gives CDR1 LGHNA, CDR2 YSLEER. Trimming shortened V by 0 bases and J by 5 bases, and 17 bases separated the two germline ends. This CDR3 is 17 amino acids long. The CDR3 loop is CASSQDLSRARNNEQFF. CDR3 in DNA: TGCGCCAGCAGCCAAGATCTGAGCAGGGCCCGTAACAATGAGCAGTTCTTC.

The J gene is TRBJ2-5, the V gene TRBV7-9; 8 nucleotides align to TRBD2. V shed 1 base, J shed 5 bases, and the junction held 12 bases outside the gene matches. In germline, CDR1 is SEHNR, CDR2 FQNEAQ (reference sequence). CDR3 length equals 17 residues. CDR3 sequence (DNA): TGTGCCAGCAGCTTAGGGTACCCGGGAGGGGAGGCGGAGACCCAGTACTTC. Translating it yields CASSLGYPGGEAETQYF.

The rearrangement links TRBV13 to TRBJ2-7; 8 nucleotides align to TRBD1. The CDR3 contains 13 residues. The ends lost 5 bases at V and 3 bases at J; junction bases unmatched: 3. The germline V gene has CDR1 PRHDT and CDR2 FYEKMQ (reference sequence). CDR3 nucleotides: TGTGCCAGCAGCAAGACAGGGGTCTACGAGCAGTACTTC. It is translated as CASSKTGVYEQYF.

This clone was counted once. V is TRBV30 and J is TRBJ1-1; the D gene is possibly TRBD1 (6 bases). CDR1 GTSNPN and CDR2 SVGIG come from the germline V gene (reference sequence). Trimming cost V 4 bases and J 5 bases, with 14 bases left between them. The CDR3 is 13 amino acids. The CDR3 loop reads CAWTLGQSTEAFF. Here the CDR3 DNA reads TGTGCCTGGACCCTGGGACAATCAACTGAAGCTTTCTTT.

The rearrangement joins TRBV7-2 to TRBJ2-5; 7 bases map to TRBD2. This CDR3 comprises 14 residues. The junction had 3 bases not matched to a gene; V was cut back by 0 bases and J by 5 bases. Germline CDR1 SGHTA, CDR2 FQGNSA. In nucleotides, the CDR3 is TGTGCCAGCAGCTTAGCGGGAGGGCTGGAGACCCAGTACTTC. Amino acids: CASSLAGGLETQYF.